This TCR beta chain was captured in a study of blood T cell repertoires in COVID-19. Study as a whole: The United States, Italy and Spain supplied acute and convalescent COVID-19 samples.

The CDR3 loop spans 13 amino acids. Germline V gives CDR1 MNHEY, CDR2 SMNVEV (reference sequence). V was cut by 6 bases and J by 6 bases, with 14 bases left in between. Original processing notes: Reference gene primers were amplified, and this amplification served to estimate nucleated cell counts. Assay: immunoSEQ multiplex PCR; the TCRdb copy retains only in-frame clones and omits some. V, J and clone size reflect that table, while D and trimming were determined from the DNA. In the table there are under 150,000 clones, 70% to 90% of which are singletons. The sequence was collected from a man aged 25-45 years with acute or convalescent COVID-19. The rearrangement uses TRBV27 and TRBJ1-2; tentative D call: TRBD1 (6 bases). Sequenced: peripheral blood. The CDR3 bases are TGTGCCAGCAGACTAGGGGGAGCGGATGGCTACACCTTC. Amino acids: CASRLGGADGYTF.